These T cell receptor beta chains were read from a single sample in a study of blood T cell repertoires in COVID-19. Measured with immunoSEQ multiplex PCR; TCRdb has only the in-frame clones, and not every one. The repertoire has a few hundred thousand clones, around 92% of them found once; the top ten carry roughly 6.5%. The sample comprised peripheral blood. The receptors shown here come from a man younger than 30 who had recovered from COVID-19. The CDR3 runs from the conserved cysteine through the conserved F or W. The D gene is left open where the match is weak. Rows may omit the clone size; those that give it use once, few, many or a size class.

CDR3aa: CASSQDFGGRDTQYF
CDR3nt: TGTGCCAGCAGCCAAGATTTTGGCGGGAGGGATACGCAGTATTTT
abundance: -
d_gene: TRBD2
v_gene: TRBV3-1/TRBV3-2
j_gene: TRBJ2-3

CDR3aa: CASSPRLMGRGLTNTGELFF
CDR3nt: TGTGCCAGCTCACCAAGGCTTATGGGCAGGGGATTAACGAACACCGGGGAGCTGTTTTTT
abundance: -
d_gene: -
v_gene: TRBV18
j_gene: TRBJ2-2

CDR3aa: CASSIGQGTSYEQYF
CDR3nt: TGTGCCAGTAGTATCGGACAGGGGACCAGCTACGAGCAGTACTTC
abundance: -
d_gene: TRBD1
v_gene: TRBV19
j_gene: TRBJ2-7

CDR3aa: CASRASTGTGSYEQYF
CDR3nt: TGTGCCAGCAGAGCTAGTACCGGGACAGGATCCTACGAGCAGTACTTC
abundance: -
d_gene: TRBD1
v_gene: TRBV2
j_gene: TRBJ2-7

CDR3aa: CATSGDRESYNEQFF
CDR3nt: TGTGCCACCAGTGGGGACAGGGAATCCTACAATGAGCAGTTCTTC
abundance: -
d_gene: TRBD1
v_gene: TRBV24-1
j_gene: TRBJ2-1

CDR3aa: CASSLQSNQPQHF
CDR3nt: TGTGCCAGCAGTTTACAGAGCAATCAGCCCCAGCATTTT
abundance: few
d_gene: -
v_gene: TRBV27
j_gene: TRBJ1-5

CDR3aa: CASSEWQARFAEQYF
CDR3nt: TGTGCCAGCAGTGAATGGCAGGCTCGGTTCGCCGAGCAGTACTTC
abundance: once
d_gene: -
v_gene: TRBV6-1
j_gene: TRBJ2-7

CDR3aa: CASSPHRGWDEKLFF
CDR3nt: TGTGCCAGCAGTCCCCACAGGGGATGGGATGAAAAACTGTTTTTT
abundance: -
d_gene: TRBD1
v_gene: TRBV27
j_gene: TRBJ1-4

CDR3aa: CASSPPGTGNEKLFF
CDR3nt: TGTGCCAGCAGCCCCCCCGGGACAGGGAATGAAAAACTGTTTTTT
abundance: -
d_gene: TRBD1
v_gene: TRBV7-2
j_gene: TRBJ1-4

CDR3aa: CASSRDRVFHEQYF
CDR3nt: TGTGCCAGCAGCCGGGACAGGGTATTTCACGAGCAGTACTTC
abundance: -
d_gene: TRBD1
v_gene: TRBV5-8
j_gene: TRBJ2-7

CDR3aa: CAWSGGEIGYTF
CDR3nt: TGTGCCTGGAGTGGGGGGGAGATTGGCTACACCTTC
abundance: -
d_gene: -
v_gene: TRBV30
j_gene: TRBJ1-2

CDR3aa: CASSPPGSSGNTIYF
CDR3nt: TGTGCCAGCTCACCACCGGGCAGCTCTGGAAACACCATATATTTT
abundance: -
d_gene: -
v_gene: TRBV18
j_gene: TRBJ1-3

CDR3aa: CASSLGASGNTIYF
CDR3nt: TGCGCCAGCAGCTTGGGGGCCTCTGGAAACACCATATATTTT
abundance: once
d_gene: -
v_gene: TRBV5-1
j_gene: TRBJ1-3

CDR3aa: CASSWWDRAEKLFF
CDR3nt: TGCGCCAGCAGCTGGTGGGACAGGGCTGAAAAACTGTTTTTT
abundance: -
d_gene: TRBD1
v_gene: TRBV5-1
j_gene: TRBJ1-4

CDR3aa: CASSQNRLKRSSYNSPLHF
CDR3nt: TGCGCCAGCAGCCAAAATCGTTTAAAAAGGAGCTCCTATAATTCACCCCTCCACTTT
abundance: -
d_gene: -
v_gene: TRBV4-1
j_gene: TRBJ1-6

CDR3aa: CASSSSDGVANEKLFF
CDR3nt: TGCGCCAGCAGCTCGTCCGACGGGGTGGCTAATGAAAAACTGTTTTTT
abundance: once
d_gene: -
v_gene: TRBV4-3
j_gene: TRBJ1-4

CDR3aa: CASKGTAGANVLTF
CDR3nt: TGTGCCAGCAAGGGGACAGCGGGGGCCAACGTCCTGACTTTC
abundance: once
d_gene: TRBD1
v_gene: TRBV2
j_gene: TRBJ2-6

CDR3aa: CASRNRGITEAFF
CDR3nt: TGTGCCAGCAGGAACAGGGGAATCACTGAAGCTTTCTTT
abundance: -
d_gene: TRBD1
v_gene: TRBV11-2
j_gene: TRBJ1-1

CDR3aa: CASSQAPAGTSGYNEQFF
CDR3nt: TGCGCCAGCAGCCAAGCCCCTGCCGGGACTAGCGGCTACAATGAGCAGTTCTTC
abundance: -
d_gene: TRBD2
v_gene: TRBV4-3
j_gene: TRBJ2-1

CDR3aa: CASSFVQSYEQYF
CDR3nt: TGTGCCAGCAGCTTTGTACAGTCCTACGAGCAGTACTTC
abundance: -
d_gene: -
v_gene: TRBV5-6
j_gene: TRBJ2-7

CDR3aa: CASSQVRGTSGRNEQFF
CDR3nt: TGCGCCAGCAGCCAAGTTCGTGGGACTAGCGGGAGGAATGAGCAGTTCTTC
abundance: -
d_gene: TRBD2
v_gene: TRBV4-1
j_gene: TRBJ2-1

CDR3aa: CASSLVPWRGPTEAFF
CDR3nt: TGTGCCAGCAGCTTAGTACCGTGGCGGGGTCCCACTGAAGCTTTCTTT
abundance: -
d_gene: -
v_gene: TRBV11-2
j_gene: TRBJ1-1

CDR3aa: CASSSAVGGPDTQYF
CDR3nt: TGTGCCAGTAGTTCAGCCGTGGGAGGGCCAGATACGCAGTATTTT
abundance: -
d_gene: TRBD2
v_gene: TRBV19
j_gene: TRBJ2-3

CDR3aa: CASSSPRGEKLFF
CDR3nt: TGTGCCAGCAGCTCCCCTAGAGGGGAAAAACTGTTTTTT
abundance: -
d_gene: -
v_gene: TRBV16
j_gene: TRBJ1-4

CDR3aa: CASSQDRVNVYTEAFF
CDR3nt: TGTGCCAGCAGTCAGGACAGGGTTAATGTTTACACTGAAGCTTTCTTT
abundance: -
d_gene: TRBD1
v_gene: TRBV2
j_gene: TRBJ1-1

CDR3aa: CASLGIARSYEQYF
CDR3nt: TGTGCCAGCTTAGGCATAGCGCGTTCCTACGAGCAGTACTTC
abundance: -
d_gene: -
v_gene: TRBV6-6
j_gene: TRBJ2-7

CDR3aa: CASSYRQGTEAFF
CDR3nt: TGTGCCAGCAGTTACCGCCAGGGCACTGAAGCTTTCTTT
abundance: -
d_gene: -
v_gene: TRBV6-5
j_gene: TRBJ1-1

CDR3aa: CASSWLGAGYNEQYF
CDR3nt: TGCGCCAGCAGCTGGCTGGGTGCAGGGTACAACGAGCAGTACTTC
abundance: -
d_gene: -
v_gene: TRBV4-1
j_gene: TRBJ2-7

CDR3aa: CALLPGRLSTDTQYF
CDR3nt: TGTGCACTCCTGCCCGGCAGGCTAAGCACAGATACGCAGTATTTT
abundance: -
d_gene: -
v_gene: TRBV2
j_gene: TRBJ2-3

CDR3aa: CASSLGTWDEAFF
CDR3nt: TGTGCCAGCAGCTTGGGGACATGGGATGAAGCTTTCTTT
abundance: -
d_gene: -
v_gene: TRBV5-6
j_gene: TRBJ1-1

CDR3aa: CAISESATGGSLQFF
CDR3nt: TGTGCCATCAGTGAGTCCGCGACAGGGGGCAGTCTTCAGTTCTTC
abundance: -
d_gene: TRBD1
v_gene: TRBV10-3
j_gene: TRBJ2-1

CDR3aa: CSASSGLAGGREKLFF
CDR3nt: TGCAGTGCTAGTTCGGGACTGGCAGGAGGAAGGGAAAAACTGTTTTTT
abundance: -
d_gene: -
v_gene: TRBV20-1
j_gene: TRBJ1-4